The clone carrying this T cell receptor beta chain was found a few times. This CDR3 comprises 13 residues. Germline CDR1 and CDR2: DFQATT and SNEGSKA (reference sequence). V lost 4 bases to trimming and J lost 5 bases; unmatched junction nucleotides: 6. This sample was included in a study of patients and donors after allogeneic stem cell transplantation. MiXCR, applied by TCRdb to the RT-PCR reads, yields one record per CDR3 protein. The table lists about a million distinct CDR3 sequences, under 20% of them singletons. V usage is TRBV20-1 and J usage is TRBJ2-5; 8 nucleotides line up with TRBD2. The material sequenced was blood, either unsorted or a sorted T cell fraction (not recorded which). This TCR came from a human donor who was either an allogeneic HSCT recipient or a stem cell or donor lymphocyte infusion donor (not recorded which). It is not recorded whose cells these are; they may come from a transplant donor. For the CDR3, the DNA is TGCAGTGCTATATCGGGAGGGCCCGAGACCCAGTACTTC. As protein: CSAISGGPETQYF.